These 17 T cell receptor beta chains were all obtained from the same sample, sequenced in a study of control samples from healthy donors and cancer patients. The assay was immunoSEQ multiplex PCR, and TCRdb's table has in-frame clones only and misses some. In the table there are some 410,000 clones, over 75% of which are singletons. Source material: PBMCs. The receptors were sampled from a man aged 35 to 55 with head and neck cancer.

The chain recombines TRBV7-3 with TRBJ2-3; 8 bases line up with TRBD2. CDR1 SGHTA and CDR2 FQGTGA come from the germline V gene. The ends lost 5 bases at V and 6 bases at J; junction bases unmatched: 10. CDR3 length: 15 residues. This CDR3 is CASSPTAGGRDTQYF. The DNA of the CDR3 is TGTGCCAGCAGCCCGACCGCGGGGGGTCGGGATACGCAGTATTTT.

This rearrangement joins TRBV6-4 to TRBJ2-1, with TRBD1 identical over 10 bases. Germline trimming cut 5 bases from V and 4 bases from J; bases unmatched to any gene: 11. This CDR3 has 17 residues. CDR1 MRHNA and CDR2 SNTAGT come from the germline V gene. The CDR3 region has the DNA TGTGCCAGCAGTCTCAACCCGGGACAGGGGACATACAATGAGCAGTTCTTC. Protein product: CASSLNPGQGTYNEQFF.

V is TRBV30 and J is TRBJ1-6; D not resolved. Per the germline V gene, CDR1 is GTSNPN and CDR2 is SVGIG (reference sequence). There are 13 residues in the CDR3. V lost 4 bases and J lost 14, with 18 bases in between. CDR3 sequence reads: CAWNVGGPQALHF. The CDR3 DNA reads TGTGCCTGGAACGTGGGAGGACCTCAAGCCCTCCACTTT.

This chain joins TRBV6-1 and TRBJ2-7, with 11 bases matching TRBD2. Germline CDR1 reads MNHNS; CDR2 reads SASEGT. The ends lost 4 bases at V and 2 bases at J; junction bases unmatched: 16. The length of the CDR3 is 19 residues. CDR3 coding DNA: TGTGCCAGCAGTGTTCGACAGGGGCCAGGACTAGCGGGTCCCTACGAGCAGTACTTC. It translates to CASSVRQGPGLAGPYEQYF.

This clone has only a few counts. The rearrangement links TRBV15 to TRBJ1-5; D gene ambiguous. This CDR3 is built from 15 residues. Germline-derived CDR1 and CDR2 are LNHNV and YYDKDF (reference sequence). Trimming took off 4 bases at V and 3 bases at J, with 13 bases between the two ends. The CDR3 here is CATSTPRTTNQPQHF. The CDR3 DNA reads as TGTGCCACCAGCACCCCTCGGACTACCAATCAGCCCCAGCATTTT.

This sequence joins TRBV7-6 and TRBJ1-1, with D possibly being TRBD1 (5 bases). Germline V gene sequence: CDR1 SGHVS, CDR2 FNYEAQ. The CDR3 runs to 15 residues. Trimming pared 1 base from V and 0 bases from J, leaving 9 bases between. The CDR3 sequence is CASSLGGGLNTEAFF. CDR3 DNA: TGTGCCAGCAGCTTAGGGGGGGGTCTGAACACTGAAGCTTTCTTT.

This clone was detected once. The gene calls are TRBV5-6 and TRBJ1-5, with D hard to call. The germline V gene has CDR1 SGHDT and CDR2 YYEEEE. The ends were cut back, 0 bases at V and 0 bases at J, with 7 bases in the middle. CDR3 length: 15 residues. The CDR3 reads CASSLGSVSNQPQHF. CDR3 in DNA: TGTGCCAGCAGCTTGGGGTCGGTTAGCAATCAGCCCCAGCATTTT.

V gene TRBV13 combines with J gene TRBJ1-2; 8 positions match TRBD1. CDR1 and CDR2 (germline): PRHDT, FYEKMQ (reference sequence). The CDR3 spans 14 residues. V shed 0 bases, J shed 8 bases, and the junction held 5 bases outside the gene matches. CDR3 sequence: CASSLGGQVVGYTF. DNA of the CDR3: TGTGCCAGCAGCTTAGGGGGACAGGTTGTCGGCTACACCTTC.

The CDR3 nucleotides read TGTGCCAGTAGTATAACGGCAGGGAACACTGAAGCTTTCTTT. The encoded protein is CASSITAGNTEAFF. The chain carries TRBV19 and TRBJ1-1; D gene ambiguous. V lost 2 bases and J 1 base, leaving 8 bases between the germline ends. The CDR3 contains 14 residues. Germline assignment: CDR1 LNHDA and CDR2 SQIVND (reference sequence). The complete variable domain, with remaining parts taken from reference TRBV19 and TRBJ1-1, reads DGGITQSPKYLFRKEGQNVTLSCEQNLNHDAMYWYRQDPGQGLRLIYYSQIVNDFQKGDIAEGYSVSREKKESFPLTVTSAQKNPTAFYLCASSITAGNTEAFFGQGTRLTVV.

Worth noting for this clone: The germline gene is not matched at one end of the junction; a read error may be the cause. J is TRBJ2-7 and V is TRBV2; D ambiguous. Germline CDR1 SNHLY, CDR2 FYNNEI. The CDR3 covers 10 residues. CDR3 region: CASSSEDENF. The CDR3 DNA reads as TGTGCCAGCAGTTCGGAAGACGAAAACTTC.

V and J are TRBV14 and TRBJ1-1; D gene unclear. Trimming left V 0 bases short and J 1 base short, with 6 bases between. This CDR3 is 14 amino acids long. CDR1 and CDR2 from the germline V gene are SGHDN and FVKESK. CDR3 sequence: CASSQDLGNTEAFF. CDR3 bases: TGTGCCAGCAGCCAAGATCTAGGGAACACTGAAGCTTTCTTT.

V and J are TRBV11-2 and TRBJ1-1; a weak D match, TRBD1 (5 bases). From germline, CDR1 is SGHAT and CDR2 FQNNGV. This CDR3 has 11 amino acids. The V and J ends lost 9 bases and 11 bases respectively, with 16 bases between them. Here the CDR3 reads CASSPLDTAFF. Here the CDR3 DNA reads TGTGCCAGTTCCCCTTTGGACACCGCTTTCTTT.

The J gene is TRBJ2-3, the V gene TRBV5-1, with D possibly matching TRBD2 (6 bases). Trimming cost V 4 bases and J 3 bases, with 15 bases left between them. Germline assignment: CDR1 SGHRS and CDR2 YFSETQ. The CDR3 is made up of 15 amino acids. The CDR3 sequence is CASSPTGASTDTQYF. CDR3 coding DNA: TGCGCCAGCAGCCCCACGGGAGCGTCGACAGATACGCAGTATTTT.

This sequence joins TRBV5-1 and TRBJ2-1, with TRBD2 matching 10 bases. V lost 0 bases, J lost 8 bases, and 8 bases stayed unmatched. Germline assignment: CDR1 SGHRS and CDR2 YFSETQ. The length of the CDR3 is 16 residues. The CDR3 DNA reads TGCGCCAGCAGCTTGGAGTGGAGCGGGGGGGTTTATGAGCAGTTCTTC. Translating it yields CASSLEWSGGVYEQFF.

The rearrangement links TRBV7-9 to TRBJ2-1; no clear D gene. V was pared by 3 bases and J by 9 bases, with 12 bases between. The germline CDR1 and CDR2 sequences are SEHNR and FQNEAQ (reference sequence). The CDR3 sequence is 13 residues long. The CDR3 DNA reads TGTGCCAGCAGCTTCCGAACCTTAGGTGAGCAGTTCTTC. It translates to CASSFRTLGEQFF.

The rearrangement uses TRBV4-1 and TRBJ1-1; the D gene is possibly TRBD1 (5 bases). Germline V lookup: CDR1 MGHRA, CDR2 YSYEKL. Deletions cut 5 bases from V and 7 bases from J, with 20 bases between. This CDR3 is built from 15 residues. The CDR3 nucleotides are TGCGCCAGCAGCGTGATGGGACGGGTAGATTTTGAAGCTTTCTTT. Protein product: CASSVMGRVDFEAFF.

This clone was recorded a few times. The chain recombines TRBV27 with TRBJ1-3, with D possibly TRBD1 on 6 matching bases. The germline gives CDR1 MNHEY, CDR2 SMNVEV (reference sequence). The CDR3 spans 15 residues. V lost 8 bases and J lost 3, with 17 bases in between. CDR3 loop: CASRKTGTLGNTIYF. CDR3 in DNA: TGTGCCAGCCGCAAGACCGGGACACTTGGAAACACCATATATTTT.